These 32 T cell receptor beta chains were sequenced from one sample in a study of T cell clones after liver transplantation. The protocol was immunoSEQ multiplex PCR, while the TCRdb copy is restricted to in-frame clones and leaves out a portion. Seen here are 99,000 or so clones, around 83% observed once, and the top ten hold approximately 0.99%. The specimen was CD4+ T cells from blood, collected before liver transplant. Receptors were obtained from a human donor who received a liver transplant.

The rearrangement uses TRBV29-1 and TRBJ2-5, with D hard to call. This CDR3 is 12 amino acids long. CDR1 SQVTM and CDR2 ANQGSEA come from the germline V gene. V lost 4 bases and J 2 bases, leaving 8 bases between the germline ends. CDR3 residues: CSVGGSQETQYF. CDR3 sequence (DNA): TGCAGCGTTGGTGGCAGTCAAGAGACCCAGTACTTC. Full variable domain (outside the CDR3, taken from reference TRBV29-1 and TRBJ2-5): SAVISQKPSRDICQRGTSLTIQCQVDSQVTMMFWYRQQPGQSLTLIATANQGSEATYESGFVIDKFPISRPNLTFSTLTVSNMSPEDSSIYLCSVGGSQETQYFGPGTRLLVL.

This chain links TRBV9 with TRBJ1-2; no clear D gene. Trimming removed 4 bases from V and 8 bases from J, with 18 bases in between. The CDR3 is 14 amino acids. Germline CDR1 and CDR2: SGDLS and YYNGEE. DNA of the CDR3: TGTGCCAGCAGCCCGAACAGAGCTATTCGGGGCTACACCTTC. Amino acids: CASSPNRAIRGYTF. Variable domain in full (rest from reference TRBV9 and TRBJ1-2): DSGVTQTPKHLITATGQRVTLRCSPRSGDLSVYWYQQSLDQGLQFLIQYYNGEERAKGNILERFSAQQFPDLHSELNLSSLELGDSALYFCASSPNRAIRGYTFGSGTRLTVV.

This clone was counted between two and nine times. The chain combines TRBV9 with TRBJ2-3, with D possibly being TRBD1 or TRBD2 (5 bases each). Per germline, CDR1 SGDLS and CDR2 YYNGEE. Trimming pared 1 base from V and 9 bases from J, leaving 9 bases between. The CDR3 has 12 amino acids. The CDR3 region is CASSVTRDTQYF. The CDR3 DNA is TGTGCCAGCAGCGTAACGAGGGACACGCAGTATTTT.

The chain has TRBV29-1 and TRBJ2-1; 7 bases align to TRBD1. The CDR3 runs 14 residues. Trimming at V came to 2 bases and at J to 5 bases, leaving 6 bases not matched to a gene. Germline CDR1 reads SQVTM; CDR2 reads ANQGSEA. The chain's CDR3 is CSVEKQGRHNEQFF. The DNA for the CDR3 is TGCAGCGTTGAAAAACAGGGGCGACACAATGAGCAGTTCTTC.

V is TRBV19 and J is TRBJ2-2, with 7 nucleotides matching TRBD1. The CDR3 runs 14 residues. The ends lost 9 bases at V and 2 bases at J; junction bases unmatched: 6. CDR1 and CDR2 (germline): LNHDA, SQIVND (reference sequence). The CDR3, as DNA: TGTGCCAGCGCCCGGGACAGTAACACCGGGGAGCTGTTTTTT. As protein: CASARDSNTGELFF.

The chain links TRBV28 to TRBJ1-4; D gene ambiguous. Germline V lookup: CDR1 MDHEN, CDR2 SYDVKM. V was trimmed by 3 bases and J by 0 bases, leaving 11 bases between them. The CDR3 loop spans 16 amino acids. The CDR3 region has the DNA TGTGCCAGCAGTTTCCCCGGAGCCGCAACTAATGAAAAACTGTTTTTT. Protein: CASSFPGAATNEKLFF.

V usage is TRBV19 and J usage is TRBJ1-2; no clear D gene. This CDR3 comprises 13 residues. The V gene's germline CDR1 is LNHDA and CDR2 SQIVND (reference sequence). Trimming left V 3 bases short and J 5 bases short, with 10 bases between. The CDR3 DNA is TGTGCCAGTAGTATCGTAGGGCTGTATGGCTACACCTTC. This translates into CASSIVGLYGYTF.

In nucleotides, the CDR3 is TGTGCCAGCAGCCGGCGCGGTTGGGGCGGCACAGATACGCAGTATTTT. Its protein is CASSRRGWGGTDTQYF. This rearrangement joins TRBV7-3 to TRBJ2-3; TRBD1 might be the D (5 bases). The CDR3 extends over 16 amino acids. Between the trimmed V and J ends, which lost 5 bases and 1 base, there was a span of 16 bases. Germline assignment: CDR1 SGHTA and CDR2 FQGTGA. Looking up the rest from reference TRBV7-3 and TRBJ2-3 gives the full variable domain: GAGVSQTPSNKVTEKGKYVELRCDPISGHTALYWYRQSLGQGPEFLIYFQGTGAADDSGLPNDRFFAVRPEGSVSTLKIQRTERGDSAVYLCASSRRGWGGTDTQYFGPGTRLTVL.

This sequence joins TRBV19 and TRBJ1-5, with TRBD1 matching over 8 bases. After removal of 4 bases from V and 0 bases from J, the junction contained 23 bases not matched to a gene. Germline-derived CDR1 and CDR2 are LNHDA and SQIVND (reference sequence). This CDR3 has 22 amino acids. CDR3 amino acids: CASSRLVVSGAGGTHSNQPQHF. The DNA for the CDR3 is TGTGCCAGTAGTAGATTGGTAGTGTCAGGGGCAGGGGGCACTCATAGCAATCAGCCCCAGCATTTT. The full variable domain, completed using reference TRBV19 and TRBJ1-5, is DGGITQSPKYLFRKEGQNVTLSCEQNLNHDAMYWYRQDPGQGLRLIYYSQIVNDFQKGDIAEGYSVSREKKESFPLTVTSAQKNPTAFYLCASSRLVVSGAGGTHSNQPQHFGDGTRLSIL.

This clone appeared once. CDR3 loop: CASSLALQGFSYEQYF. In DNA, the CDR3 is TGTGCCAGCAGCTTAGCATTGCAGGGGTTCTCCTACGAGCAGTACTTC. V usage is TRBV7-6 and J usage is TRBJ2-7; D is perhaps TRBD1 (6 bases). Germline loops: CDR1 SGHVS, CDR2 FNYEAQ. V dropped 0 bases and J dropped 0 bases, with 12 bases sitting between them. This CDR3 spans 16 amino acids. The full variable domain, in which reference TRBV7-6 and TRBJ2-7 provide the parts outside the CDR3, is GAGVSQSPRYKVTKRGQDVALRCDPISGHVSLYWYRQALGQGPEFLTYFNYEAQQDKSGLPNDRFSAERPEGSISTLTIQRTEQRDSAMYRCASSLALQGFSYEQYFGPGTRLTVT.

The chain is built from TRBV7-8 and TRBJ1-1, with D unclear. V was trimmed by 5 bases and J by 1 base, leaving 8 bases between them. The CDR3 length is 13 residues. Germline V CDR1 and CDR2: SGHVS, FQNEAQ. CDR3: CASSPRTNTEAFF. CDR3 nucleotides: TGTGCCAGCAGCCCCCGGACGAACACTGAAGCTTTCTTT.

The chain combines TRBV27 with TRBJ1-3; 10 bases align to TRBD1. Trimming removed 8 bases from V and 0 bases from J; junction bases left unmatched: 4. CDR3 length equals 15 residues. Germline V gene data show CDR1 as MNHEY and CDR2 as SMNVEV (reference sequence). The CDR3 coding sequence is TGTGCCAGCCGACAGGGGGCGAGCTCTGGAAACACCATATATTTT. It codes for CASRQGASSGNTIYF.

The CDR3 here is CASSLRGAETQYF. The CDR3 DNA sequence: TGTGCCAGCAGTTTGAGGGGGGCAGAGACCCAGTACTTC. The V and J genes are TRBV27 and TRBJ2-5; D may be TRBD1 or TRBD2 (6 bases each). The CDR3 is 13 residues long. From germline, CDR1 is MNHEY and CDR2 SMNVEV (reference sequence). V was pared by 3 bases and J by 4 bases, with 9 bases between.

This clone was observed a handful of times. CDR3 DNA sequence: TGCGCCAGCAGCCTTACCCTGGAGCCAGATACGCAGTATTTT. This codes for CASSLTLEPDTQYF. The V gene is TRBV4-3, the J gene TRBJ2-3; unclear D gene. Trimming took 4 bases from V and 4 from J, leaving 12 bases between them. The CDR3 runs 14 residues. Germline CDR1 LGHNA, CDR2 YSLEER.

This sequence joins TRBV14 and TRBJ2-1; no reliable D call. CDR3 length equals 17 residues. Germline V gives CDR1 SGHDN, CDR2 FVKESK. Trimming stripped 2 bases from V and 5 bases from J, with 19 bases between. In DNA, the CDR3 is TGTGCCAGCAGCCAAAAAGGTAGCACTCCGACCCACAATGAGCAGTTCTTC. This encodes CASSQKGSTPTHNEQFF.

The V and J genes are TRBV27 and TRBJ1-1; D might be TRBD1 (5 bases). V lost 3 bases to trimming and J lost 8 bases, with 10 bases between them. CDR1 and CDR2 from the germline V gene are MNHEY and SMNVEV (reference sequence). The CDR3 is 12 amino acids. This CDR3 reads CASSFLGQEAFF. In DNA form, the CDR3 reads TGTGCCAGCAGTTTCCTCGGACAAGAAGCTTTCTTT.

The J gene is TRBJ2-7, the V gene TRBV7-9; TRBD1 matches 9 bases. The ends lost 1 base at V and 4 bases at J; junction bases unmatched: 11. CDR1 and CDR2 from the germline V gene are SEHNR and FQNEAQ (reference sequence). The CDR3 runs 17 residues. The CDR3 region is CASSLGRGAQGAYEQYF. The CDR3 bases are TGTGCCAGCAGCTTAGGGAGGGGTGCACAGGGGGCTTACGAGCAGTACTTC.

The chain links TRBV7-3 to TRBJ2-7; D uncertain. The CDR3 extends over 13 amino acids. V gave up 4 bases and J gave up 6 bases, with 13 bases separating them. Germline CDR1 and CDR2: SGHTA and FQGTGA. CDR3 nucleotides: TGTGCCAGCAGCTCGACTGTGGGCGGCGAGCAGTACTTC. It encodes CASSSTVGGEQYF.

The chain recombines TRBV4-2 with TRBJ2-7, with 9 bases that match TRBD2. CDR3 length: 14 residues. With V trimmed by 4 bases and J by 0 bases, 1 base remained unmatched. In germline, CDR1 is LGHNA, CDR2 YNFKEQ. For the CDR3, the DNA is TGTGCCAGCAGCCTTAGCGGGAGCTCCTACGAGCAGTACTTC. Amino acid sequence: CASSLSGSSYEQYF.

V gene TRBV18 combines with J gene TRBJ2-1, with 8 bases fitting TRBD2. The germline V gene encodes CDR1 KGHSH and CDR2 LQKENI. Unmatched junction bases numbered 8, after V lost 0 bases and J lost 10 bases. The CDR3 loop spans 15 amino acids. The CDR3 protein is CASSPPSRGAGEQFF. In nucleotides, the CDR3 is TGTGCCAGCTCACCACCGTCGCGGGGGGCAGGGGAGCAGTTCTTC.

This clone was seen once. The rearrangement uses TRBV2 and TRBJ2-7, with D tentatively TRBD2 (5 bases). Trimming cost V 6 bases and J 6 bases, with 21 bases left between them. This CDR3 contains 15 residues. CDR1 and CDR2 from the germline V gene are SNHLY and FYNNEI. For the CDR3, the DNA is TGTGCCAGCAGCCCCGGCGTAGCGATAGTGCGCGAGCAGTACTTC. This gives the protein CASSPGVAIVREQYF.

The chain is built from TRBV19 and TRBJ2-2, with D perhaps matching TRBD1 (6 bases). Germline V gene lookup returns CDR1 LNHDA and CDR2 SQIVND (reference sequence). V was cut by 6 bases and J by 6 bases, with 17 bases left in between. The CDR3 is made up of 15 amino acids. The CDR3 here is CASRFHTGSAGELFF. The CDR3 DNA follows: TGTGCCAGTAGATTCCACACAGGGTCCGCCGGGGAGCTGTTTTTT.

This CDR3 reads CATSRDLGNYGYTF. The CDR3, as DNA: TGTGCCACCAGCAGAGATCTGGGGAACTATGGCTACACCTTC. This chain links TRBV15 with TRBJ1-2; D remains ambiguous. The CDR3 has 14 residues. Looked up from germline, CDR1 is LNHNV and CDR2 is YYDKDF (reference sequence). Trimming removed 0 bases at V and 2 bases at J, with 7 bases between.

The chain combines TRBV7-3 with TRBJ1-5; 12 nucleotides agree with TRBD1. CDR3 size: 14 residues. V shed 5 bases, J shed 5 bases, and the junction held 1 base outside the gene matches. Germline CDR1 and CDR2: SGHTA and FQGTGA. CDR3 DNA sequence: TGTGCCAGCAGCCGGGACAGGGGGCATCAGCCCCAGCATTTT. Its translation: CASSRDRGHQPQHF.

The chain has TRBV5-1 and TRBJ1-3; 9 bases map to TRBD1. Germline loops: CDR1 SGHRS, CDR2 YFSETQ. The CDR3 is made up of 18 amino acids. Trimming cost V 1 base and J 0 bases; bases outside gene matches: 8. The CDR3 nucleotides are TGCGCCAGCAGCTTGCGGGGGACAGGGCCCAGCTCTGGAAACACCATATATTTT. It codes for CASSLRGTGPSSGNTIYF.

The V call is TRBV6-5, the J call TRBJ2-2; TRBD2 aligns across 9 bases. V lost 6 bases, J lost 4 bases, and 0 bases stayed unmatched. The CDR3 contains 13 residues. Looked up from germline, CDR1 is MNHEY and CDR2 is SVGAGI. The DNA for the CDR3 is TGTGCCAGCAGGACTAGCGGCACCGGGGAGCTGTTTTTT. It yields the protein CASRTSGTGELFF.

J is TRBJ2-3 and V is TRBV5-1; 8 bases map to TRBD2. The CDR3 sequence is 15 residues long. Trimming removed 5 bases from V and 2 bases from J; junction bases left unmatched: 7. CDR1 and CDR2 from the germline V gene are SGHRS and YFSETQ. In nucleotides, the CDR3 is TGCGCCAGCAGAAAGACTAGCGAGCACACAGATACGCAGTATTTT. Encoded protein: CASRKTSEHTDTQYF.

The chain links TRBV2 to TRBJ1-3; tentative D call: TRBD1 (6 bases). The CDR3 length is 14 residues. The V end lost 9 bases, the J end lost 3 bases, and 15 bases lay between the germline ends. Germline assignment: CDR1 SNHLY and CDR2 FYNNEI. CDR3 sequence: CASSSGGRGNTIYF. DNA for the CDR3: TGTGCCAGTTCCTCGGGGGGCCGTGGAAACACCATATATTTT.

The J gene is TRBJ1-5, the V gene TRBV19; D remains unclear. The CDR3 has 14 residues. Per the germline V gene, CDR1 is LNHDA and CDR2 is SQIVND (reference sequence). V lost 1 base, J lost 8 bases, and 12 bases lay in between. The CDR3 loop is CASSIGDNREPQHF. CDR3 DNA sequence: TGTGCCAGTAGTATAGGTGACAATAGGGAGCCCCAGCATTTT.

A few counts support this clone. The chain links TRBV11-1 to TRBJ1-5; 7 bases align to TRBD1. J lost 4 bases, V lost 5 bases, and 5 bases had no gene match. This CDR3 has 14 residues. The germline CDR1 and CDR2 sequences are SGHAT and FQDESV (reference sequence). The CDR3 sequence: CASSSDRVNQPQHF. The CDR3 DNA reads as TGTGCCAGCAGCAGCGACAGGGTAAATCAGCCCCAGCATTTT.

V and J are TRBV7-6 and TRBJ1-6; TRBD1 might be the D (5 bases). The CDR3 consists of 13 residues. Germline lookup yields CDR1 SGHVS and CDR2 FNYEAQ. Between the trimmed V and J ends, which lost 7 bases and 7 bases, there was a span of 11 bases. The DNA for the CDR3 is TGTGCCAGCAATAGGGGTGGGAATTCACCCCTCCACTTT. Translating it yields CASNRGGNSPLHF.

The genes are TRBV7-2 and TRBJ2-3; 7 bases map to TRBD2. Trimming at V came to 2 bases and at J to 0 bases, leaving 11 bases not matched to a gene. The CDR3 is made up of 18 amino acids. Germline V gives CDR1 SGHTA, CDR2 FQGNSA. Written as DNA, the CDR3 is TGTGCCAGCAGCTTAAGTTCGTCCCGAGCGGGGAGCACAGATACGCAGTATTTT. The encoded protein is CASSLSSSRAGSTDTQYF.